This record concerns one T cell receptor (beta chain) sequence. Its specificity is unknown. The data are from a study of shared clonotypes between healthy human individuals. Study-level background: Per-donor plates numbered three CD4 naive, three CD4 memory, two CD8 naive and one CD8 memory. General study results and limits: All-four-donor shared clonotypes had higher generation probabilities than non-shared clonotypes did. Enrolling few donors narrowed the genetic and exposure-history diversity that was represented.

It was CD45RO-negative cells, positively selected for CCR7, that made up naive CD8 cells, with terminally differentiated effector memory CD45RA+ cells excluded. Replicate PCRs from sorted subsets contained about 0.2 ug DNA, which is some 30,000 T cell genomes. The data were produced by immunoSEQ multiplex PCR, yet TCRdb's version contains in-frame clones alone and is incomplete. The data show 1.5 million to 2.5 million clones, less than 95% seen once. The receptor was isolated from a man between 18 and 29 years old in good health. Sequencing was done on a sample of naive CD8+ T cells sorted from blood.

DNA of the CDR3: TGCAGCGTTGGGGGACTAGCGGGAATCAATGAGCAGTTCTTC. Its protein is CSVGGLAGINEQFF. This chain joins TRBV29-1 and TRBJ2-1; 13 bases are shared with TRBD2. Germline V lookup: CDR1 SQVTM, CDR2 ANQGSEA. The V gene end was trimmed by 4 bases and the J gene end by 6 bases; junction bases not matched to a gene: 3. The CDR3 is 14 residues long.